This T cell receptor beta chain was sequenced during a study of T cell responses to AZD1222 COVID-19 vaccine. Using immunoSEQ multiplex PCR, the repertoire was profiled, and TCRdb retains in-frame clones only, with some absent. The sample contains 90,000 to 95,000 clones, approximately 91% of which appear only once. Details on this clone: What it recognizes is unknown.

Notes on the study in general: White British ancestry dominated among donors, who included more females, and clonal diversity was possibly underestimated. Baseline seropositivity characterized only a handful of AZD1222 recipients.

The specimen comprised peripheral blood, sampled on day 0 of AZD1222 vaccination. The sequence was obtained from an adult in good health.

The CDR3 DNA is TGTGCCAGCAGCGTAGGTTCGACGGGGGGGCTAGAGACCCAGTACTTC. Its translation: CASSVGSTGGLETQYF. The rearrangement links TRBV9 to TRBJ2-5; TRBD2 aligns across 8 bases. The CDR3 has 16 residues. Germline V gene lookup returns CDR1 SGDLS and CDR2 YYNGEE. With V trimmed by 0 bases and J by 4 bases, 8 bases remained unmatched.